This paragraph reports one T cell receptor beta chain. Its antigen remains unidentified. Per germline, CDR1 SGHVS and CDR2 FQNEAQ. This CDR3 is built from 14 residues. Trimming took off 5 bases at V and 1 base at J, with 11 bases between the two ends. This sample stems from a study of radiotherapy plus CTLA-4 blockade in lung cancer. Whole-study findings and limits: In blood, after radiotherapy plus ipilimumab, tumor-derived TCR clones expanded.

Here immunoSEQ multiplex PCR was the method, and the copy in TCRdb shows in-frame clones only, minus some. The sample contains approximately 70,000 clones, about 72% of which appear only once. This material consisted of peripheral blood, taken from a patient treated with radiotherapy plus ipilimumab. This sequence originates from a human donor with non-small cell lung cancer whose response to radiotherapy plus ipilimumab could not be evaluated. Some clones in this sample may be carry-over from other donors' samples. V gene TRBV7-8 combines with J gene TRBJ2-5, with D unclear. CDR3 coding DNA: TGTGCCAGCAGCCCCCGCTCGGGCCAAGAGACCCAGTACTTC. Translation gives CASSPRSGQETQYF. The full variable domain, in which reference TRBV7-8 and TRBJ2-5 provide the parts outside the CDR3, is GAGVSQSPRYKVAKRGQDVALRCDPISGHVSLFWYQQALGQGPEFLTYFQNEAQLDKSGLPSDRFFAERPEGSVSTLKIQRTQQEDSAVYLCASSPRSGQETQYFGPGTRLLVL.